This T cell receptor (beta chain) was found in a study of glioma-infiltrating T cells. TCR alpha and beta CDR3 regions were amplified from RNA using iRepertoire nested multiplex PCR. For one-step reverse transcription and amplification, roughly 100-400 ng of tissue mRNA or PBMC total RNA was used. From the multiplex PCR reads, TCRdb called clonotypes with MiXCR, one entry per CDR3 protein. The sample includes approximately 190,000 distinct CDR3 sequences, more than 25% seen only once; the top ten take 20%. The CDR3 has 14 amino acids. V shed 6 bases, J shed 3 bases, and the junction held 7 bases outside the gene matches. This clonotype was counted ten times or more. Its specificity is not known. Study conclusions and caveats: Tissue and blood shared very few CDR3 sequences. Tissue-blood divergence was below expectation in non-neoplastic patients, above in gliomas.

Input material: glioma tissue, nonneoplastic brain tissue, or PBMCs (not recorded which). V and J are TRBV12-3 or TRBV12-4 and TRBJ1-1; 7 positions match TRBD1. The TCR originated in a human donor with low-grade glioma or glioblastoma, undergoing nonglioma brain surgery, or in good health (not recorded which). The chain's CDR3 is CASSTGTVDTEAFF. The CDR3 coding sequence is TGTGCCAGCAGCACCGGGACAGTAGACACTGAAGCTTTCTTT.